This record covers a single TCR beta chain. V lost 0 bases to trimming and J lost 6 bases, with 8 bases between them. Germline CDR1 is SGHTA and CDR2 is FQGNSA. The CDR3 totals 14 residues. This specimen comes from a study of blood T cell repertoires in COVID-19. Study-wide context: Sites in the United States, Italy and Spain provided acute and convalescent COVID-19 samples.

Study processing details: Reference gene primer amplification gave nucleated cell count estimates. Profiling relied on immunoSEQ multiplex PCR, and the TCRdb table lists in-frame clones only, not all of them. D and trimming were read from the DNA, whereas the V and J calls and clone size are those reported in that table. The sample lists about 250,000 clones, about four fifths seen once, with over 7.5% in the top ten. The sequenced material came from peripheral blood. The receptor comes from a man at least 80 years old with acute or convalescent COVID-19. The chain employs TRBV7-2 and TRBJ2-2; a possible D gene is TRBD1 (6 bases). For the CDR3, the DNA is TGTGCCAGCAGCTTAGCGGGGGCCTCCGGGGAGCTGTTTTTT. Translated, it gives CASSLAGASGELFF.